The rows below give T cell receptor beta chains drawn from one sample of a study of T cell responses to AZD1222 COVID-19 vaccine. Libraries were prepared by immunoSEQ multiplex PCR; TCRdb keeps only in-frame clonotypes and omits some of them. This sample has some 130,000 clones, with roughly 88% found just once. This material consisted of peripheral blood, taken 28 days after the second AZD1222 dose. These receptors were taken from an adult who received the AZD1222 COVID-19 vaccine. Each CDR3 is given with its conserved first and last residue. A D gene is named only where the DNA matches it firmly. Only some rows state a clone size, as once, few, many or a class for expanded clones.

v_gene,j_gene,d_gene,abundance,len,CDR3nt,CDR3aa
TRBV9,TRBJ1-6,-,once,14,TGTGCCAGCAGCCCCCGGCAGATGAATTCACCCCTCCACTTT,CASSPRQMNSPLHF
TRBV27,TRBJ2-2,-,-,16,TGTGCCAGCACCCCGGTCGGGACCCAGAACACCGGGGAGCTGTTTTTT,CASTPVGTQNTGELFF
TRBV11-3,TRBJ1-1,-,-,15,TGTGCCAGCAGCTTAGGGGGACCTGATGGGGCTGAAGCTTTCTTT,CASSLGGPDGAEAFF
TRBV9,TRBJ2-7,TRBD1,-,17,TGTGCCAGCAGCCCCGTAGGGGGGACAGGGCTTGTCCACGAGCAGTACTTC,CASSPVGGTGLVHEQYF
TRBV5-1,TRBJ2-5,TRBD2,-,17,TGCGCCAGCAGCTTGGATGCTAGCGGGGGAAGTAGCCAGACCCAGTACTTC,CASSLDASGGSSQTQYF
TRBV19,TRBJ2-4,TRBD1,-,14,TGTGCCAGTAGTCACGGGACAGGGGGTAACATTCAGTACTTC,CASSHGTGGNIQYF
TRBV28,TRBJ1-2,-,-,13,TGTGCCAGCAGTTTAAGGGGGAACTATGGCTACACCTTC,CASSLRGNYGYTF
TRBV27,TRBJ1-1,-,-,14,TGTGCCAGCAGCTTTGCGGGGAGGGACACTGAAGCTTTCTTT,CASSFAGRDTEAFF
TRBV30,TRBJ1-4,TRBD1,-,13,TGTGCCTGGAGGGGCAGGGGGAATGAAAAACTGTTTTTT,CAWRGRGNEKLFF
TRBV21-1,TRBJ1-1,-,-,18,TGTGCCAGCAGCCCTCAAGGCGGGACAGGGGAGCCGAACACTGAAGCTTTCTTT,CASSPQGGTGEPNTEAFF
TRBV4-2,TRBJ1-5,-,-,15,TGTGCCAGCAGCCAATCGGTCTATAGCAATCAGCCCCAGCATTTT,CASSQSVYSNQPQHF
TRBV11-2,TRBJ2-2,-,-,14,TGTGCCAGCAGCCCCAGTTGGTACACCGGGGAGCTGTTTTTT,CASSPSWYTGELFF
TRBV3-1/TRBV3-2,TRBJ2-7,-,-,13,TGTGCCAGCAGCCAAGCGGGAGTAGGAGAGCAGTACTTC,CASSQAGVGEQYF
TRBV9,TRBJ1-6,-,once,14,TGTGCCAGCAGCGTAGACGACAGAAATTCACCCCTCCACTTT,CASSVDDRNSPLHF
TRBV15,TRBJ2-1,TRBD2,-,16,TGTGCCACCAGCCGGACTAGCGGGGGGGCCGAGAATGAGCAGTTCTTC,CATSRTSGGAENEQFF
TRBV5-6,TRBJ2-1,-,-,14,TGTGCCAGCAGCCCGACGAGGGGGAATGGAGAGCAGTTCTTC,CASSPTRGNGEQFF
TRBV20-1,TRBJ1-2,-,-,10,TGCAGTGCTAGAGATGTTGGCTACACCTTC,CSARDVGYTF
TRBV6-5,TRBJ2-7,-,-,12,TGTGCCAGCATAGCTGATGTATACGAGCAGTACTTC,CASIADVYEQYF
TRBV10-3,TRBJ1-2,-,-,14,TGTGCCATCAGTGAAGGGCCTGCTATCTATGGCTACACCTTC,CAISEGPAIYGYTF
TRBV9,TRBJ2-7,TRBD1,once,14,TGTGCCAGCAGCTCCGGGACAGGGGCCTACGAGCAGTACTTC,CASSSGTGAYEQYF
TRBV10-3,TRBJ2-1,-,-,15,TGTGCCATCAGTGAGGGACCTGGCTCTTGGAATGAGCAGTTCTTC,CAISEGPGSWNEQFF
TRBV7-8,TRBJ2-3,TRBD2,-,16,TGTGCCAGCAGCTTAGTCCTGGGTAGCGGGAGTGATACGCAGTATTTT,CASSLVLGSGSDTQYF
TRBV2,TRBJ2-7,-,-,13,TGTGCCAGCAGTGAAAAGAACTCCTACGAGCAGTACTTC,CASSEKNSYEQYF
TRBV12-2,TRBJ2-1,-,-,13,TGTGCAAGTCAATTCGGAGGGGGCTGTGAGCAGTTCTTC,CASQFGGGCEQFF
TRBV28,TRBJ2-2,-,few,15,TGTGCCAGCAGTTTATGGGGCTCAAACACCGGGGAGCTGTTTTTT,CASSLWGSNTGELFF
TRBV27,TRBJ1-2,TRBD1,once,16,TGTGCCAGCAGCTCATCCCACAGGGGGCTCGGCTATGGCTACACCTTC,CASSSSHRGLGYGYTF
TRBV4-3,TRBJ1-4,-,-,17,TGCGCCAGCAGCCATTTTCAGACAGTTCCAACTAATGAAAAACTGTTTTTT,CASSHFQTVPTNEKLFF
TRBV7-6,TRBJ2-2,TRBD1,-,17,TGTGCCAGCAGCTCTTCCTCGGACAGGACGAACACCGGGGAGCTGTTTTTT,CASSSSSDRTNTGELFF
TRBV5-1,TRBJ2-2,-,-,11,TGCGCCAGCAAAGACACCGGGGAGCTGTTTTTT,CASKDTGELFF
TRBV7-2,TRBJ2-1,TRBD2,-,17,TGTGCCAGCAGCACTAGGCCACTAGCGGGGCACTACAATGAGCAGTTCTTC,CASSTRPLAGHYNEQFF
TRBV18,TRBJ2-3,-,-,13,TGTGCCAGCTCACCTTCCTCGGGGGATACGCAGTATTTT,CASSPSSGDTQYF
TRBV30,TRBJ1-1,-,-,12,TGTGCCTGGAGAAACCCGAGCACTGAAGCTTTCTTT,CAWRNPSTEAFF
TRBV30,TRBJ1-1,-,-,15,TGTGCCTGGAGAACCCTGGGGTGGAAGAACACTGAAGCTTTCTTT,CAWRTLGWKNTEAFF
TRBV15,TRBJ1-4,-,few,15,TGTGCCACCAGTCGAAGGAGTGCAACTAATGAAAAACTGTTTTTT,CATSRRSATNEKLFF
TRBV5-1,TRBJ1-5,-,-,15,TGCGCCAGCAGCTCGACGGGACAAGAGGAACAGCCCCAGCATTTT,CASSSTGQEEQPQHF
TRBV5-1,TRBJ2-7,-,-,18,TGCGCCAGCAGCTTGGGGACAGACCCCAGCGGAAACTCCTACGAGCAGTACTTC,CASSLGTDPSGNSYEQYF
TRBV28,TRBJ1-5,-,-,13,TGTGCCAGCAGTCTCCAGGGTTATCAGCCCCAGCATTTT,CASSLQGYQPQHF
TRBV6-6,TRBJ2-7,TRBD1,once,14,TGTGCCAGCAGTAACAGGGGAACATCCTACGAGCAGTACTTC,CASSNRGTSYEQYF
TRBV3-1/TRBV3-2,TRBJ1-2,-,-,15,TGTGCCAGCAGCCAGGACGGACGGGCCGGCTATGGCTACACCTTC,CASSQDGRAGYGYTF
TRBV2,TRBJ2-7,-,once,14,TGTGCCGATCGGCGGGAACAGGGTTACTACGAGCAGTACTTC,CADRREQGYYEQYF
TRBV9,TRBJ1-2,-,-,14,TGTGCCAGCAGCGTTGGGGGGGCGTACTATGGCTACACCTTC,CASSVGGAYYGYTF
TRBV27,TRBJ1-6,-,-,12,TGTGCCAGTTACACTATGGGGTCACCCCTCCACTTT,CASYTMGSPLHF